The 30 T cell receptor beta chains reported below all come from one sample, sequenced in a study of cytomegalovirus exposure and HLA in healthy donors. The PCR employed 60 Vbeta primers together with 13 Jbeta primers. Some clones are missing from TCRdb's copy, which holds only in-frame ones; the method was immunoSEQ multiplex PCR. The data contain around 130,000 clones, around 80% of them singletons. The sequencing sample was made of PBMCs. These TCRs come from a man under 40 in good health and CMV-seronegative.

V is TRBV19 and J is TRBJ2-6, with a tentative D call TRBD2 (6 bases). Germline values: CDR1 LNHDA, CDR2 SQIVND (reference sequence). The CDR3 is 17 residues long. The V gene lost 6 bases and the J gene lost 5 bases, with 20 bases spanning the gap. DNA of the CDR3: TGTGCCAGTAGAAACCTGGGGAGGCAGCTCCGGGCCAACGTCCTGACTTTC. Its protein product is CASRNLGRQLRANVLTF.

The V and J genes are TRBV18 and TRBJ2-7, with D unresolved. CDR3 size: 14 residues. Germline CDR1 is KGHSH and CDR2 is LQKENI. V was trimmed by 3 bases and J by 0 bases, leaving 9 bases between them. CDR3: CASSPGISSYEQYF. The CDR3 DNA sequence: TGTGCCAGCTCACCCGGTATTAGCTCCTACGAGCAGTACTTC.

V and J are TRBV25-1 and TRBJ2-5; a possible D gene is TRBD2 (5 bases). The CDR3 covers 15 residues. CDR1 is MGHDK and CDR2 is SYGVNS in the germline V gene. Deletions cut 5 bases from V and 5 bases from J, with 18 bases between. CDR3 bases: TGTGCCAGCAGTCCCCGTCCCAGCGGCCGGGAGACCCAGTACTTC. Its protein is CASSPRPSGRETQYF.

The V and J genes are TRBV2 and TRBJ2-3; 7 bases map to TRBD1. The V and J ends lost 7 bases and 4 bases, in that order; junction bases with no gene match: 8. From germline, CDR1 is SNHLY and CDR2 FYNNEI. There are 14 residues in the CDR3. In DNA, the CDR3 is TGTGCCAGCATTGCTACAGGGGAATCAGATACGCAGTATTTT. Its translation is CASIATGESDTQYF.

This chain links TRBV6-5 with TRBJ2-1; 8 bases align to TRBD2. Germline CDR1 is MNHEY and CDR2 is SVGAGI. The CDR3 spans 14 residues. J was trimmed by 6 bases and V by 6 bases; bases with no gene match: 7. This CDR3 is CASSERGGVNEQFF. In DNA, the CDR3 is TGTGCCAGCAGCGAACGGGGGGGCGTCAATGAGCAGTTCTTC.

The chain joins TRBV2 to TRBJ2-6; tentative D call: TRBD2 (6 bases). Germline V lookup: CDR1 SNHLY, CDR2 FYNNEI. This CDR3 comprises 19 residues. Trimming took 3 bases from V and 0 from J, leaving 18 bases between them. The CDR3 region has the DNA TGTGCCAGCAGTGACGCTAGGTGGGGGGTGGGCTCTGGGGCCAACGTCCTGACTTTC. This gives the protein CASSDARWGVGSGANVLTF.

This chain connects TRBV28 to TRBJ1-4; a possible D gene is TRBD1 (5 bases). From germline, CDR1 is MDHEN and CDR2 SYDVKM. Trimming took off 3 bases at V and 5 bases at J, with 10 bases between the two ends. The CDR3 sequence is 14 residues long. CDR3 amino acids: CASSFSGLNEKLFF. The CDR3 nucleotides read TGTGCCAGCAGTTTCTCAGGGTTGAATGAAAAACTGTTTTTT. Full variable domain (missing parts from reference TRBV28 and TRBJ1-4): DVKVTQSSRYLVKRTGEKVFLECVQDMDHENMFWYRQDPGLGLRLIYFSYDVKMKEKGDIPEGYSVSREKKERFSLILESASTNQTSMYLCASSFSGLNEKLFFGSGTQLSVL.

The chain combines TRBV5-5 with TRBJ2-2; D may be TRBD2 (5 bases). The V gene's germline CDR1 is SGHKS and CDR2 YYEKEE (reference sequence). Trimming pared 1 base from V and 2 bases from J, leaving 18 bases between. The CDR3 is 18 residues long. The CDR3 nucleotides read TGTGCCAGCAGCTTGATGTCAGGCGGACTTACAAACACCGGGGAGCTGTTTTTT. Protein: CASSLMSGGLTNTGELFF.

This clone was found once. The chain uses TRBV4-1 and TRBJ2-7, with 15 bases aligning to TRBD2. CDR3 size: 18 residues. Trimming cost V 8 bases and J 1 base; bases outside gene matches: 12. Germline CDR1 MGHRA, CDR2 YSYEKL. The DNA for the CDR3 is TGCGCCAGCTTCCCACCGGGACTAGCGGGAGGAGTATCCTACGAGCAGTACTTC. Translation gives CASFPPGLAGGVSYEQYF.

V is TRBV6-1 and J is TRBJ2-7, with a tentative D call TRBD1 (5 bases). Germline V lookup: CDR1 MNHNS, CDR2 SASEGT. V was cut by 3 bases and J by 0 bases, with 24 bases left in between. The CDR3 runs to 19 residues. The CDR3 loop is CASSDLPGIGLSGSYEQYF. DNA of the CDR3: TGTGCCAGCAGTGACCTTCCAGGGATAGGGTTGAGTGGCTCCTACGAGCAGTACTTC.

The rearrangement uses TRBV5-1 and TRBJ2-1; 10 bases are shared with TRBD2. Germline CDR1 and CDR2: SGHRS and YFSETQ. The V segment lost 0 bases and the J segment 4 bases; nucleotides outside the gene matches: 7. The CDR3 length is 17 residues. DNA for the CDR3: TGCGCCAGCAGCTTGGGACTAGCGGGTGACTCTTACAATGAGCAGTTCTTC. Translating it yields CASSLGLAGDSYNEQFF.

In its sample, this clone was seen once. The chain recombines TRBV19 with TRBJ1-1; D uncertain. The germline V and J ends were trimmed by 7 bases and 4 bases, with 13 bases remaining between them. Germline V gene data show CDR1 as LNHDA and CDR2 as SQIVND (reference sequence). The CDR3 loop spans 13 amino acids. DNA for the CDR3: TGTGCCAGTACCCCCCAGAGACTCACTGAAGCTTTCTTT. It yields the protein CASTPQRLTEAFF.

The J gene is TRBJ1-2, the V gene TRBV6-4; TRBD1 is a possible D gene (5 bases). The CDR3 contains 14 residues. Germline V gene data show CDR1 as MRHNA and CDR2 as SNTAGT. Trimming removed 7 bases from V and 8 bases from J, with 20 bases in between. Here the CDR3 DNA reads TGTGCCAGCAAGACAGAGACGACAGCTTGGGGCTACACCTTC. Translation: CASKTETTAWGYTF.

The chain carries TRBV4-2 and TRBJ2-1, with TRBD2 matching 9 bases. The CDR3 spans 17 residues. From germline, CDR1 is LGHNA and CDR2 YNFKEQ. The V and J ends lost 1 base and 3 bases, in that order; junction bases with no gene match: 7. Here the CDR3 reads CASSQVAGGPGYNEQFF. The CDR3 DNA sequence: TGTGCCAGCAGCCAAGTCGCGGGGGGGCCAGGCTACAATGAGCAGTTCTTC.

The chain combines TRBV11-1 with TRBJ2-6; 7 positions match TRBD1. Germline lookup yields CDR1 SGHAT and CDR2 FQDESV (reference sequence). The CDR3 covers 18 residues. V shed 1 base and J 0 bases; nucleotides not matched to a gene: 6. CDR3 amino acids: CASSLDRTGFSGANVLTF. The CDR3 bases are TGTGCCAGCAGCTTAGATAGGACAGGATTCTCTGGGGCCAACGTCCTGACTTTC.

The chain recombines TRBV27 with TRBJ2-1; 9 bases fit TRBD2. The length of the CDR3 is 17 residues. Germline CDR1 and CDR2: MNHEY and SMNVEV (reference sequence). Losses at the gene ends were 2 bases for V and 2 bases for J; bases not matched to a gene: 7. The CDR3 region is CASSLSPLAGPYNEQFF. The CDR3 bases are TGTGCCAGCAGTTTAAGTCCCCTAGCGGGGCCCTACAATGAGCAGTTCTTC.

As concerns this clone: Relative to the germline gene, one junction end is altered; a read error may explain this. This chain uses TRBV5-5 with TRBJ1-5; 10 nucleotides match TRBD1. The CDR3 runs to 16 residues. Germline V gene sequence: CDR1 SGHKS, CDR2 YYEKEE (reference sequence). CDR3 coding DNA: TGTGCCGGCAGCACCTGGGACAGGGGTAAAAATCAGCCCCAGCATTTT. Residues: CAGSTWDRGKNQPQHF.

The rearrangement uses TRBV28 and TRBJ2-2, with 8 bases fitting TRBD1. CDR1 is MDHEN, CDR2 SYDVKM, per germline. V gave up 5 bases and J gave up 3 bases; unmatched junction bases: 5. The CDR3 covers 15 residues. As DNA, the CDR3 is TGTGCCAGCAGTGGGGACAGGACCTACACCGGGGAGCTGTTTTTT. Amino acid sequence: CASSGDRTYTGELFF.

This chain links TRBV19 with TRBJ2-1; TRBD2 might be the D (6 bases). Between the trimmed V and J ends, which lost 1 base and 7 bases, there was a span of 20 bases. This CDR3 is built from 17 residues. Germline assignment: CDR1 LNHDA and CDR2 SQIVND (reference sequence). The chain's CDR3 is CASSIGWRGRAVNEQFF. CDR3 in DNA: TGTGCCAGTAGTATAGGCTGGCGGGGAAGAGCTGTGAATGAGCAGTTCTTC.

The chain joins TRBV7-2 to TRBJ2-7, with a weak D call TRBD2 (6 bases). CDR3 size: 15 residues. CDR1 and CDR2 (germline): SGHTA, FQGNSA. Trimming cost V 3 bases and J 4 bases, with 16 bases left between them. The CDR3, as DNA: TGTGCCAGCAGCTTCAACTCGGGACTGCCTTACGAGCAGTACTTC. Its translation: CASSFNSGLPYEQYF.

This chain joins TRBV5-4 and TRBJ2-1; 8 nucleotides align to TRBD1. This CDR3 is built from 13 residues. Germline assignment: CDR1 SGHNT and CDR2 YYREEE (reference sequence). The J segment lost 9 bases and the V segment lost 0 bases, leaving 2 bases of the junction unmatched. The CDR3 loop reads CASSLGQGTEQFF. CDR3 nucleotides: TGTGCCAGCAGCTTGGGACAGGGGACTGAGCAGTTCTTC.

The CDR3 DNA reads TGCGCCAGCAGTGGGGCAGGGGAAGAGACCCAGTACTTC. Its translation: CASSGAGEETQYF. The V call is TRBV10-1, the J call TRBJ2-5; weak D call: TRBD1 (6 bases). The CDR3 loop spans 13 amino acids. V lost 4 bases and J lost 3, with 9 bases in between. Germline V gene data show CDR1 as WNHNN and CDR2 as SYGVQD (reference sequence).

As DNA, the CDR3 is TGTGCCAGCAGGCAGGGGGATTACGAGCAGTACTTC. It codes for CASRQGDYEQYF. The chain has TRBV5-6 and TRBJ2-7, with 7 bases fitting TRBD1. The V segment lost 5 bases and the J segment 4 bases; nucleotides outside the gene matches: 3. CDR3 length equals 12 residues. Germline V gene sequence: CDR1 SGHDT, CDR2 YYEEEE.

The chain joins TRBV25-1 to TRBJ2-4, with D unclear. From germline, CDR1 is MGHDK and CDR2 SYGVNS. Trimming removed 1 base from V and 0 bases from J, with 13 bases in between. The CDR3 totals 17 residues. The CDR3: CASSESGRYLAKNIQYF. The CDR3 nucleotides are TGTGCCAGCAGTGAATCAGGCCGGTATCTAGCCAAAAACATTCAGTACTTC. The variable domain in full, with the rest retrieved from reference TRBV25-1 and TRBJ2-4, is EADIYQTPRYLVIGTGKKITLECSQTMGHDKMYWYQQDPGMELHLIHYSYGVNSTEKGDLSSESTVSRIRTEHFPLTLESARPSHTSQYLCASSESGRYLAKNIQYFGAGTRLSVL.

The CDR3 spells CASSLVGTTRVGGELFF. CDR3 sequence (DNA): TGTGCCAGCAGCTTAGTGGGGACTACCAGGGTCGGCGGGGAGCTGTTTTTT. The gene calls are TRBV7-2 and TRBJ2-2, with 7 nucleotides matching TRBD2. J was trimmed by 7 bases and V by 1 base; bases with no gene match: 12. The CDR3 sequence is 17 residues long. Per germline, CDR1 SGHTA and CDR2 FQGNSA.

This chain connects TRBV7-2 to TRBJ2-7; 7 bases are shared with TRBD1. The CDR3 is made up of 15 amino acids. Trimming took 4 bases from V and 0 from J; bases not matched to a gene: 6. Germline CDR1 is SGHTA and CDR2 is FQGNSA. CDR3 in DNA: TGTGCCAGCAGCTCTACCGGGACAGCCTCCTACGAGCAGTACTTC. This sequence encodes CASSSTGTASYEQYF.

This clone has just a few counts. V is TRBV5-1 and J is TRBJ1-1; TRBD1 is a possible D gene (6 bases). CDR1 is SGHRS, CDR2 YFSETQ, per germline. This CDR3 contains 16 residues. The V gene lost 5 bases and the J gene lost 3 bases, with 20 bases spanning the gap. This CDR3 reads CASSRGAGEGHTEAFF. CDR3 bases: TGCGCCAGCAGTCGGGGGGCAGGGGAAGGGCACACTGAAGCTTTCTTT.

The genes are TRBV10-3 and TRBJ2-1; 10 nucleotides match TRBD2. CDR3 size: 16 residues. CDR1 is ENHRY, CDR2 SYGVKD, per germline. V dropped 6 bases and J dropped 0; count of bases not matched to a gene: 5. The CDR3 sequence is CAIRNSSGSSYNEQFF. CDR3 sequence (DNA): TGTGCCATCAGAAATTCTAGCGGGAGCTCCTACAATGAGCAGTTCTTC.

The chain links TRBV7-8 to TRBJ1-5; D is possibly TRBD1 (5 bases). In germline, CDR1 is SGHVS, CDR2 FQNEAQ. This CDR3 is 16 amino acids long. V dropped 5 bases and J dropped 0 bases, with 14 bases sitting between them. CDR3 loop: CASSPRGGYSNQPQHF. The CDR3, as DNA: TGTGCCAGCAGCCCGCGGGGGGGGTATAGCAATCAGCCCCAGCATTTT.

The chain has TRBV5-5 and TRBJ2-7, with TRBD2 identical over 9 bases. Germline V CDR1 and CDR2: SGHKS, YYEKEE (reference sequence). The length of the CDR3 is 15 residues. Unmatched junction bases numbered 10, after V lost 2 bases and J lost 7 bases. The CDR3 nucleotides read TGTGCCAGCAGCTTTAGCGGGGGCCCCCTCCGGGAGCAGTACTTC. Encoded protein: CASSFSGGPLREQYF.